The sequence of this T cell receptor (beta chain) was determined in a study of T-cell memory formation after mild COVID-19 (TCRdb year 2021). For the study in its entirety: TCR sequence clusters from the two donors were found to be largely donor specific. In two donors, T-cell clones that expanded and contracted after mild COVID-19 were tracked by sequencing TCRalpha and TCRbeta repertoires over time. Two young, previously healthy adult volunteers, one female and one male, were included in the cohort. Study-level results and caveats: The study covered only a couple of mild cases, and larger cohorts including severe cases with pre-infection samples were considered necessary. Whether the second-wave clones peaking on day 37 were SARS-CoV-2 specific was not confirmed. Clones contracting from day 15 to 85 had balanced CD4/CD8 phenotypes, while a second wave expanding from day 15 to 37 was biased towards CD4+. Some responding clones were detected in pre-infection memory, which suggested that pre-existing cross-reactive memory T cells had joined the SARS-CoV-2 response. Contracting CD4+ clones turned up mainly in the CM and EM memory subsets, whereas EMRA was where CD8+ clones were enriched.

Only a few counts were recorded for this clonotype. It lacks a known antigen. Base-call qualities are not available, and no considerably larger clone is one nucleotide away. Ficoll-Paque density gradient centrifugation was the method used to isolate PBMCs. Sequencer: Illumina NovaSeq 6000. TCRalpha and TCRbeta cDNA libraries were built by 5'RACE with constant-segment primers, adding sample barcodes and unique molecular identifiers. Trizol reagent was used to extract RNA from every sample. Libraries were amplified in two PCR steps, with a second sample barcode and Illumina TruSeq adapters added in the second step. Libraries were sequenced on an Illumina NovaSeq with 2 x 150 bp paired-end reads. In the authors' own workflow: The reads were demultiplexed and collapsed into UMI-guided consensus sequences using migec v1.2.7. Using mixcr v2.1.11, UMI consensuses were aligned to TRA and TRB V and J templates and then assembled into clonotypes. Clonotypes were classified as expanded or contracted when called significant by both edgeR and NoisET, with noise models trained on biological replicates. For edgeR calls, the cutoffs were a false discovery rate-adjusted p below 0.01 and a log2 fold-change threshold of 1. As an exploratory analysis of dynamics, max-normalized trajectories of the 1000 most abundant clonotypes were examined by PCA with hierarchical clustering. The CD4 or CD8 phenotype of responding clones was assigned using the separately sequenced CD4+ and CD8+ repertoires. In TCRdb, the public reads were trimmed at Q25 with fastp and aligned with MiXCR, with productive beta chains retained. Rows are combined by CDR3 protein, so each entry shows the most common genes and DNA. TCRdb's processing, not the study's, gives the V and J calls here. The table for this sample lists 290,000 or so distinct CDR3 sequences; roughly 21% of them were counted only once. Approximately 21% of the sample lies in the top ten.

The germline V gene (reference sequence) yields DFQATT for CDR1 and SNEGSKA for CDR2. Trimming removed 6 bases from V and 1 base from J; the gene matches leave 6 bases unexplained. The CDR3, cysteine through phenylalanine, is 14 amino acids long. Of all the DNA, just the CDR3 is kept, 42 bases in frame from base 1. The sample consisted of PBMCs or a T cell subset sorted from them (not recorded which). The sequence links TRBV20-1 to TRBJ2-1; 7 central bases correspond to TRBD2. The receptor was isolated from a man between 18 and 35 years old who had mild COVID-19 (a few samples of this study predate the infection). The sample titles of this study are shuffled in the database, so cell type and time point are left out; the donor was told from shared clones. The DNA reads TGCAGTGCCCCCGACGGGGGGTCCTACAATGAGCAGTTCTTC. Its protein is CSAPDGGSYNEQFF.